The entry that follows covers one T cell receptor beta chain sequence. This entry belongs to a study of blood T cell repertoires in COVID-19. Original methodology: Scientists estimated how many nucleated cells there were by amplifying reference gene primers. The data were produced by immunoSEQ multiplex PCR, yet TCRdb's version contains in-frame clones alone and is incomplete. That table is the source of V, J and clone size, and D and trimming were worked out from the DNA. This sample yields 200,000 to 300,000 clones, of which 70% to 85% are seen a single time; more than 9.5% belongs to the top ten. The sequence was collected from a woman older than 75 with acute or convalescent COVID-19. The sample was peripheral blood.

CDR3 loop: CASSLWQGRGEAFF. The CDR3 coding sequence is TGTGCCAGCAGCTTGTGGCAGGGAAGGGGTGAAGCTTTCTTT. The chain uses TRBV5-4 and TRBJ1-1; D possibly corresponds to TRBD1 (5 bases). The V and J ends lost 1 base and 7 bases respectively, with 14 bases between them. CDR1 is SGHNT, CDR2 YYREEE, per germline (reference sequence). The CDR3 covers 14 residues.